Shown below are 32 T cell receptor beta chains from a single sample sequenced in a study of identical twins. TCRdb re-derived calls from the 5' RACE reads in MiXCR, one entry per CDR3 protein. The sample has hundreds of thousands of distinct CDR3 sequences, 5.5% to 6.5% seen once. The sample comprised naive T cells sorted from blood. All receptors come from a man between 18 and 29 years old in good health.

This clonotype was recorded many times. This chain joins TRBV12-3 or TRBV12-4 and TRBJ2-1; D is undetermined. There are 17 residues in the CDR3. V lost 5 bases and J lost 7, with 24 bases in between. CDR3 amino acids: CASSASDPDPATNEQFF. CDR3 coding DNA: TGTGCCAGCAGTGCATCGGACCCGGACCCTGCTACGAATGAGCAGTTCTTC.

This sequence joins TRBV20-1 and TRBJ2-5, with D tentatively TRBD1 or TRBD2 (6 bases each). The germline V gene has CDR1 DFQATT and CDR2 SNEGSKA (reference sequence). V was trimmed by 0 bases and J by 1 base, leaving 18 bases between them. The CDR3 spans 17 residues. The CDR3 spells CSARDRGTGARQETQYF. Written as DNA, the CDR3 is TGCAGTGCTAGAGATAGGGGGACGGGAGCTCGCCAAGAGACCCAGTACTTC.

This rearrangement joins TRBV9 to TRBJ2-5, with 7 bases that match TRBD1. Germline V gene sequence: CDR1 SGDLS, CDR2 YYNGEE. V lost 3 bases and J lost 1; bases outside the gene matches: 6. CDR3 length: 15 amino acids. The CDR3 loop reads CASSARNRGQETQYF. In DNA, the CDR3 is TGTGCCAGCAGCGCCCGGAACAGGGGCCAAGAGACCCAGTACTTC.

This clonotype was recorded at least ten times. This chain links TRBV12-3 or TRBV12-4 with TRBJ1-2, with D perhaps TRBD1 (5 bases). The V end lost 6 bases, the J end lost 4 bases, and 12 bases lay between the germline ends. This CDR3 spans 13 amino acids. CDR3 bases: TGTGCCAGCAGACCCAGGGATGCCTATGGCTACACCTTC. It translates to CASRPRDAYGYTF.

The J gene is TRBJ1-4, the V gene TRBV30, with D unresolved. Per the germline V gene, CDR1 is GTSNPN and CDR2 is SVGIG (reference sequence). The CDR3 is 13 residues long. Between the trimmed V and J ends, which lost 3 bases and 2 bases, there was a span of 7 bases. CDR3 protein: CAWRGPTNEKLFF. The CDR3 coding sequence is TGTGCCTGGAGAGGTCCTACTAATGAAAAACTGTTTTTT.

This clonotype was seen a few times. V gene TRBV6-6 combines with J gene TRBJ1-1, with unresolved D. The length of the CDR3 is 10 residues. V was shortened by 10 bases and J by 3 bases, with 6 bases between the two germline ends. CDR1 is MNHNY, CDR2 SVGAGI, per germline (reference sequence). CDR3 bases: TGTGCCACCCGACACACTGAAGCTTTCTTT. Translating it yields CATRHTEAFF.

There are many counts of this clonotype. The V and J genes are TRBV29-1 and TRBJ2-3, with D perhaps matching TRBD1 (6 bases). The CDR3 runs 15 residues. Germline-derived CDR1 and CDR2 are SQVTM and ANQGSEA. V dropped 3 bases and J dropped 0 bases, with 13 bases sitting between them. This chain's CDR3 is CSVELQGPSTDTQYF. CDR3 nucleotide sequence: TGCAGCGTTGAGTTACAGGGCCCGAGCACAGATACGCAGTATTTT.

The chain employs TRBV20-1 and TRBJ2-7, with TRBD2 as a possible D gene (6 bases). From germline, CDR1 is DFQATT and CDR2 SNEGSKA (reference sequence). The length of the CDR3 is 12 residues. V lost 6 bases, J lost 5 bases, and 14 bases lay in between. Here the CDR3 DNA reads TGCAGTGCCTGGCGGGATCTCAACGAGCAGTACTTC. It is translated as CSAWRDLNEQYF.

This clonotype was observed a few times. This chain links TRBV27 with TRBJ2-1; 10 positions agree with TRBD2. V was pared by 7 bases and J by 3 bases, with 9 bases of the junction left unmatched. Germline CDR1 and CDR2: MNHEY and SMNVEV (reference sequence). This CDR3 has 16 amino acids. CDR3 region: CASTEASGSGYNEQFF. CDR3 nucleotide sequence: TGTGCCAGCACCGAAGCTAGCGGGAGCGGCTACAATGAGCAGTTCTTC.

There are many counts of this clonotype. V is TRBV5-1 and J is TRBJ2-7, with D possibly TRBD1 on 7 matching bases. V lost 0 bases and J lost 1, with 11 bases in between. This CDR3 spans 15 amino acids. Germline CDR1 is SGHRS and CDR2 is YFSETQ. In DNA form, the CDR3 reads TGCGCCAGCAGCTTGGAGGCAGGGGGGTCCTACGAGCAGTACTTC. It yields the protein CASSLEAGGSYEQYF.

This clonotype was counted many times. The chain couples TRBV4-2 to TRBJ2-2, with D tentatively TRBD1 (5 bases). CDR1 is LGHNA and CDR2 is YNFKEQ in the germline V gene. The CDR3 has 13 amino acids. V gave up 5 bases and J gave up 6 bases, with 10 bases separating them. The CDR3 DNA is TGTGCCAGCAGCTCCCCAGGGTCCGGGGAGCTGTTTTTT. It specifies CASSSPGSGELFF.

CDR3 amino acids: CASSLWDRATGELFF. In DNA, the CDR3 is TGTGCCAGCAGCTTGTGGGACAGGGCCACCGGGGAGCTGTTTTTT. The rearrangement uses TRBV7-9 and TRBJ2-2, with 9 nucleotides matching TRBD1. With V trimmed by 3 bases and J by 4 bases, 3 bases remained unmatched. The CDR3 sequence is 15 residues long. Germline V gene sequence: CDR1 SEHNR, CDR2 FQNEAQ (reference sequence).

Many counts were recorded for this clonotype. The chain has TRBV4-3 and TRBJ2-7, with D possibly being TRBD1 (6 bases). Germline assignment: CDR1 LGHNA and CDR2 YSLEER. The CDR3 is 15 amino acids. V shed 5 bases and J shed 3 bases, with 17 bases lying between them. The CDR3 DNA sequence: TGCGCCAGCAGCATCCGGACAGACTTTTTCTACGAGCAGTACTTC. This gives the protein CASSIRTDFFYEQYF.

V usage is TRBV20-1 and J usage is TRBJ2-3; D tentatively reads TRBD1 or TRBD2 (5 bases each). Trimming stripped 5 bases from V and 4 bases from J, with 16 bases between. The CDR3 length is 14 residues. Germline V CDR1 and CDR2: DFQATT, SNEGSKA (reference sequence). CDR3 nucleotide sequence: TGCAGTGCTTCCCTAGGGGAGTCCCCAGATACGCAGTATTTT. This gives the protein CSASLGESPDTQYF.

Many counts were recorded for this clonotype. The chain combines TRBV5-1 with TRBJ2-7; no definite D call. From germline, CDR1 is SGHRS and CDR2 YFSETQ. V shed 2 bases and J shed 2 bases, with 5 bases lying between them. The CDR3 length is 12 residues. CDR3 DNA: TGCGCCAGCAGCTTTGCTGCCTACGAGCAGTACGTC. This gives the protein CASSFAAYEQYV.

This clonotype was counted between two and nine times. V gene TRBV7-9 combines with J gene TRBJ2-1; D uncertain. Trimming pared 7 bases from V and 6 bases from J, leaving 13 bases between. Germline values: CDR1 SEHNR, CDR2 FQNEAQ (reference sequence). CDR3 length: 13 amino acids. CDR3 sequence (DNA): TGTGCCAGCAAACAATTTAAAGGCAATGAGCAGTTCTTC. Amino acids: CASKQFKGNEQFF.

Comment on this clonotype: A much larger clone sits a single nucleotide away, making a read error possible. The rearrangement links TRBV27 to TRBJ2-3, with 7 bases identical to TRBD1. From germline, CDR1 is MNHEY and CDR2 SMNVEV (reference sequence). With V trimmed by 6 bases and J by 1 base, 10 bases remained unmatched. The CDR3 has 16 amino acids. The CDR3: CASRWWAGGGTDTQYF. DNA of the CDR3: TGTGCCAGCAGGTGGTGGGCAGGGGGAGGCACAGATACGCAGTATTTT.

This clonotype was seen repeatedly, ten times or more. This chain links TRBV12-3 or TRBV12-4 with TRBJ2-7; 9 nucleotides line up with TRBD2. The V segment lost 3 bases and the J segment 5 bases; nucleotides outside the gene matches: 2. CDR3 length: 13 residues. CDR3 sequence: CASSFAGGNEQYF. The CDR3 DNA reads TGTGCCAGCAGTTTTGCGGGAGGGAACGAGCAGTACTTC.

The rearrangement links TRBV7-8 to TRBJ2-7; 8 bases map to TRBD1. The CDR3 runs 17 residues. The J segment lost 3 bases and the V segment lost 2 bases, leaving 12 bases of the junction unmatched. From germline, CDR1 is SGHVS and CDR2 FQNEAQ. CDR3 DNA: TGTGCCAGCAGCTTATGGGAGACAGGGGTAGGGCTCTACGAGCAGTACGTC. Translating gives CASSLWETGVGLYEQYV.

Remarks on this clonotype: The conserved final phenylalanine or tryptophan is absent from the CDR3, which likely points to a read error. The chain combines TRBV18 with TRBJ2-1, with D possibly matching TRBD1 (6 bases). The germline V gene has CDR1 KGHSH and CDR2 LQKENI. Trimming stripped 6 bases from V and 0 bases from J, with 15 bases between. CDR3 length: 16 amino acids. The CDR3 region has the DNA TGTGCCAGCTCGAAGGGGTGGGGGCACTCCTACAATGAGCAGTTCTAC. It translates to CASSKGWGHSYNEQFY.

V usage is TRBV30 and J usage is TRBJ2-4, with 7 positions matching TRBD2. Germline CDR1 is GTSNPN and CDR2 is SVGIG (reference sequence). This CDR3 comprises 13 residues. V gave up 3 bases and J gave up 4 bases; unmatched junction bases: 3. The CDR3 coding sequence is TGTGCCTGGAGACCTAGCGGAAAAAACATTCAGTACTTC. Amino acid sequence: CAWRPSGKNIQYF.

Ten or more counts support this clonotype. V and J are TRBV7-9 and TRBJ1-5, with D unresolved. V was pared by 0 bases and J by 4 bases, with 10 bases between. CDR1 is SEHNR, CDR2 FQNEAQ, per germline (reference sequence). This CDR3 is built from 15 residues. The CDR3, as DNA: TGTGCCAGCAGCTTAGCCCCCTCCGGAAATCAGCCCCAGCATTTT. Translation: CASSLAPSGNQPQHF.

The chain is built from TRBV12-3 or TRBV12-4 and TRBJ1-5, with a possible D match to TRBD1 (6 bases). The CDR3 totals 14 residues. With 6 bases removed from V and 0 bases from J, the gap between germline ends came to 9 bases. CDR3 nucleotides: TGTGCCAGCAGACCAGGGGCTAGCAATCAGCCCCAGCATTTT. This codes for CASRPGASNQPQHF.

This clonotype has only a few counts. The V call is TRBV25-1, the J call TRBJ2-7; 13 nucleotides line up with TRBD2. V shed 8 bases, J shed 2 bases, and the junction held 18 bases outside the gene matches. Germline V CDR1 and CDR2: MGHDK, SYGVNS. The CDR3 totals 19 residues. CDR3 DNA sequence: TGTGCCAGCGCCTCTCTAGAGGGGATGACTAGCGGGAGGACCTACGAGCAGTACGTC. Translation gives CASASLEGMTSGRTYEQYV.

This clonotype occurred many times. CDR3 nucleotide sequence: TGCAGTGCTAGAGATCTTAGGAATTCACCCCTCCACTTT. Amino acids: CSARDLRNSPLHF. The chain employs TRBV20-1 and TRBJ1-6, with no clear D. With 0 bases removed from V and 7 bases from J, the gap between germline ends came to 7 bases. The CDR3 contains 13 residues. Germline V lookup: CDR1 DFQATT, CDR2 SNEGSKA (reference sequence).

The J gene is TRBJ2-1, the V gene TRBV20-1, with D tentatively TRBD1 (5 bases). V lost 3 bases to trimming and J lost 8 bases, with 11 bases between them. The germline V gene encodes CDR1 DFQATT and CDR2 SNEGSKA (reference sequence). The CDR3 totals 12 residues. The CDR3 bases are TGCAGTGCTAGCCGGACAAACCATGAGCAGTTCTTC. It is translated as CSASRTNHEQFF.

This chain connects TRBV20-1 to TRBJ2-5, with 12 bases that match TRBD2. The germline V gene encodes CDR1 DFQATT and CDR2 SNEGSKA (reference sequence). The V segment lost 2 bases and the J segment 4 bases; nucleotides outside the gene matches: 5. The CDR3 length is 15 residues. DNA of the CDR3: TGCAGTGCTAGACCTAGCGGGAGGGCCTCAGAGACCCAGTACTTC. This encodes CSARPSGRASETQYF.

This clonotype showed up many times. CDR3 bases: TGCGCCAGCAGCTGGCGGGTCTCCTCCTACGAGCAGTACTTC. This sequence encodes CASSWRVSSYEQYF. The V and J genes are TRBV4-3 and TRBJ2-7, with D perhaps TRBD2 (5 bases). The CDR3 is 14 amino acids. Germline CDR1 reads LGHNA; CDR2 reads YSLEER. V was clipped by 5 bases and J by 0 bases, with 11 bases between them.

This clonotype came up many times. The chain recombines TRBV20-1 with TRBJ1-5; D unresolved. CDR1 is DFQATT and CDR2 is SNEGSKA in the germline V gene (reference sequence). Trimming pared 5 bases from V and 2 bases from J, leaving 19 bases between. The CDR3 totals 16 residues. The CDR3 region is CSADGAFAGGNQPQHF. CDR3 sequence (DNA): TGCAGTGCTGACGGTGCCTTTGCGGGAGGCAATCAGCCCCAGCATTTT.

This clonotype was seen ten or more times. The rearrangement links TRBV5-1 to TRBJ2-1, with TRBD1 matching 11 bases. CDR1 and CDR2 from the germline V gene are SGHRS and YFSETQ. The J segment lost 9 bases and the V segment lost 3 bases, leaving 8 bases of the junction unmatched. This CDR3 has 15 residues. As DNA, the CDR3 is TGCGCCAGCAGCTCAGGACAGGGGGCGCGGTTTGAGCAGTTCTTC. Protein product: CASSSGQGARFEQFF.

The sample holds many counts of this clonotype. The chain carries TRBV29-1 and TRBJ1-2; 7 bases are a match to TRBD1. This CDR3 is 12 amino acids long. CDR1 is SQVTM, CDR2 ANQGSEA, per germline. With V trimmed by 7 bases and J by 2 bases, 4 bases remained unmatched. This CDR3 is CSGRDSNYGYTF. For the CDR3, the DNA is TGCAGCGGTCGGGACAGCAACTATGGCTACACCTTC.

Turning to this clonotype: The junction departs from the called germline gene at one end, perhaps through a read error. J is TRBJ1-4 and V is TRBV3-1, with D hard to call. This CDR3 region has 17 residues. Germline values: CDR1 LGHDT, CDR2 YNNKEL (reference sequence). In nucleotides, the CDR3 is TGTGCCAGCAGCCAAGATTTAGGAGGTGCAACTTATGAAAAACTGTTTTTT. Its protein is CASSQDLGGATYEKLFF.